The present T cell receptor (beta chain) was sequenced within a study of CD8+ T cells in alopecia areata. On the study more broadly: Treated patients were given oral tofacitinib, which was dosed at 5 to 10 mg twice daily.

RNA extraction and reverse transcription yielded cDNA as sequencing template. Sequencing was performed with immunoSEQ multiplex PCR; in TCRdb, only in-frame clones are kept and a portion is missing. The sample carries around 300,000 clones, 60% recorded once. As to this clone: Antigen unknown.

CDR3 length: 13 residues. The ends lost 5 bases at V and 6 bases at J; junction bases unmatched: 6. The germline V gene has CDR1 SGHNT and CDR2 YENEEA. Treatment of the sample: oral pan-JAK inhibitor, 5-10 mg twice daily. Obtained from alopecia areata patients were lesional scalp punch biopsies along with peripheral blood. The study, taken as a whole, reports: Normal scalp showed lower clonality than lesional scalp, especially alopecia totalis/universalis. Tofacitinib yielded significantly lower scalp clonality and fewer expanded CD8+ clones among the top 100.

The rearrangement links TRBV11-3 to TRBJ2-7; 8 nucleotides agree with TRBD2. The specimen was CD4+ T cells sorted from blood, collected around week 53, from a patient treated with tofacitinib. The receptor's source is a human donor with alopecia areata. Here the CDR3 DNA reads TGTGCCAGCAGCCCCTCCCGGGGGGGCGAGCAGTACTTC. Amino acids: CASSPSRGGEQYF.